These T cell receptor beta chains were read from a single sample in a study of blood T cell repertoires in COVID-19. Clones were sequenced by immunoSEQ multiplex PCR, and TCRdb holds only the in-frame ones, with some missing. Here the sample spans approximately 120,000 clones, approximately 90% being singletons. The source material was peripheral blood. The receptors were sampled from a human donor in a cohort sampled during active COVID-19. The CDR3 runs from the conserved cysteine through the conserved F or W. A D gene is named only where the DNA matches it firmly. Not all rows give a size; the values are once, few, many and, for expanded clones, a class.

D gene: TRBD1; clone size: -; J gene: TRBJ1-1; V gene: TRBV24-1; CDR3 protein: CATSDPPGQEAFF; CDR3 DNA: TGTGCCACCAGTGACCCCCCGGGACAGGAAGCTTTCTTT
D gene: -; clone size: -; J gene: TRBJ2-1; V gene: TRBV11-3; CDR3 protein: CASSFRSGSYNEQFF; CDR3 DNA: TGTGCCAGCAGCTTTAGGTCAGGGTCCTACAATGAGCAGTTCTTC
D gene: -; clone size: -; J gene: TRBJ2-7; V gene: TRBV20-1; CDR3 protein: CSASPGFEQYF; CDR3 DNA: TGCAGTGCTAGCCCAGGGTTTGAGCAGTACTTC
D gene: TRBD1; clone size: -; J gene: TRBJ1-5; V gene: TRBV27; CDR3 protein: CASSAGTGQTAQHF; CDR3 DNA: TGTGCCAGCAGTGCCGGGACAGGGCAGACGGCCCAGCATTTT
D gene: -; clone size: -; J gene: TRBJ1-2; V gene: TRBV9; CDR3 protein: CASSVVPGIANYGYTF; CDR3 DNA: TGTGCCAGCAGCGTAGTACCCGGGATAGCTAACTATGGCTACACCTTC
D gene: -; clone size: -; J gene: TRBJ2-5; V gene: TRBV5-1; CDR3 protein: CASSVKGQETQYF; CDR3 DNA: TGCGCCAGCAGTGTAAAGGGGCAAGAGACCCAGTACTTC
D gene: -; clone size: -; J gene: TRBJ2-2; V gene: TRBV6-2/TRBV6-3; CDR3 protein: CASSYLGADTGELFF; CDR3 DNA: TGTGCCAGCAGTTACTTGGGGGCCGACACCGGGGAGCTGTTTTTT
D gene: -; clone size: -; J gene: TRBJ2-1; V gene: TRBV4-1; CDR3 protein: CASSQGEGSYNEQFF; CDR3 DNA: TGCGCCAGCAGCCAAGGGGAAGGGAGCTACAATGAGCAGTTCTTC
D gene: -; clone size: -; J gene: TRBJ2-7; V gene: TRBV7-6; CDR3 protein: CASSLGIGGEYEQYF; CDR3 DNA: TGTGCCAGCAGCTTAGGTATAGGTGGGGAGTACGAGCAGTACTTC
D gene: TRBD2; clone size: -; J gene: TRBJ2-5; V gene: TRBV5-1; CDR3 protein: CASSATSGSSYETQYF; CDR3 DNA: TGCGCCAGCAGCGCGACTAGCGGGAGCTCTTACGAGACCCAGTACTTC
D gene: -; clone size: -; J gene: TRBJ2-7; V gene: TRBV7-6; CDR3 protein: CASSPPDSAYEQYF; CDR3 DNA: TGTGCCAGCAGCCCCCCGGACAGCGCATACGAGCAGTACTTC
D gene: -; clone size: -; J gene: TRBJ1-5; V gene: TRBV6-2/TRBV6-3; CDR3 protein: CASSAGGGNQPQHF; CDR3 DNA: TGTGCCAGCAGCGCAGGTGGGGGGAATCAGCCCCAGCATTTT
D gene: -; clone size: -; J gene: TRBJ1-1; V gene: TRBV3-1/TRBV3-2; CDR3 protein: CASSQITGSPQAFF; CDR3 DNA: TGTGCCAGCAGCCAAATAACAGGAAGCCCACAAGCTTTCTTT
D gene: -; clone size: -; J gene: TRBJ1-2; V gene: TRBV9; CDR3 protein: CASSGGSWGRTNYGYTF; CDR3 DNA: TGTGCCAGCAGCGGCGGGAGTTGGGGAAGAACTAACTATGGCTACACCTTC
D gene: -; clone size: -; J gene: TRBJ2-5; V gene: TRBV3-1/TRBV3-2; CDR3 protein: CASSLARETQYF; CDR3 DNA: TGTGCCAGCAGTCTAGCACGAGAGACCCAGTACTTC
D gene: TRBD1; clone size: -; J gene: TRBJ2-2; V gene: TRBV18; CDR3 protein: CASSPRGQDTGELFF; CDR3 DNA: TGTGCCAGCTCGCCCAGGGGGCAGGACACCGGGGAGCTGTTTTTT
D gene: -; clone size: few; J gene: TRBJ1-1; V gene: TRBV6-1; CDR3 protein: CASSDQVTTEAFF; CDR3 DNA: TGTGCCAGCAGTGACCAGGTGACCACTGAAGCTTTCTTT
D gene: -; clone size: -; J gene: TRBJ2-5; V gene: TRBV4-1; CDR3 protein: CASSPPTSRETQYF; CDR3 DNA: TGCGCCAGCAGCCCGCCGACTAGTCGCGAGACCCAGTACTTC
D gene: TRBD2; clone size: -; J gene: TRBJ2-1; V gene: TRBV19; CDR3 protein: CASSTPGGTYNEQFF; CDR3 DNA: TGTGCCAGTAGTACCCCGGGAGGGACGTACAATGAGCAGTTCTTC
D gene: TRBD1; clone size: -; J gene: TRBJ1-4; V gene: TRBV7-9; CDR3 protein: CASRVDRANEKLFF; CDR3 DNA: TGTGCCAGCAGAGTGGACAGGGCTAATGAAAAACTGTTTTTT
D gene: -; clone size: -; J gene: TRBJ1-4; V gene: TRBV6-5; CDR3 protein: CASSYGGANEKLFF; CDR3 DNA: TGTGCCAGCAGTTACGGGGGGGCTAATGAAAAACTGTTTTTT
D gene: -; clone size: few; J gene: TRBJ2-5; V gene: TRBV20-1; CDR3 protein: CSQHKRETQYF; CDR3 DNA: TGCAGTCAACATAAGAGGGAGACCCAGTACTTC
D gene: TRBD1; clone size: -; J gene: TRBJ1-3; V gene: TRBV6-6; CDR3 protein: CASSSRTGRNTIYF; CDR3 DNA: TGTGCCAGCAGTTCCAGGACAGGGAGAAACACCATATATTTT
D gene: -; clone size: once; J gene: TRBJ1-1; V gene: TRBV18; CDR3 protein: CASSPRPATEAFF; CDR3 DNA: TGTGCCAGCTCACCCAGGCCCGCCACTGAAGCTTTCTTT
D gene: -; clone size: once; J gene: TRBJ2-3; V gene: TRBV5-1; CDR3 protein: CASSLAGSTDTQYF; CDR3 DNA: TGCGCCAGCAGCTTAGCAGGGTCCACAGATACGCAGTATTTT
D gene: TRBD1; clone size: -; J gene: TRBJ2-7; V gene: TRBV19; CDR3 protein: CASSIARGRGYEQYF; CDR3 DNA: TGTGCCAGTAGTATTGCCAGGGGGCGCGGGTACGAGCAGTACTTC
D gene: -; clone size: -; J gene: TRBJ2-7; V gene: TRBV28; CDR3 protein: CASSFSTFKPYEQYF; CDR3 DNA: TGTGCCAGCAGTTTTAGCACCTTTAAGCCCTACGAGCAGTACTTC
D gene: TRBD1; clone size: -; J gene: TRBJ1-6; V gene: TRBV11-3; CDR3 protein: CASSRQGQINSPLHF; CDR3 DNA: TGTGCCAGCAGCAGACAGGGACAGATTAATTCACCCCTCCACTTT
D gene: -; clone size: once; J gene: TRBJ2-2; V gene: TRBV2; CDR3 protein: CATLLRVQGPLRGELFF; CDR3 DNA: TGTGCCACCTTACTCCGGGTCCAGGGGCCTCTTAGGGGGGAGCTGTTTTTT
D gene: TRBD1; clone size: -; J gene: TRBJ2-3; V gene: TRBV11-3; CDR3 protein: CASSSRQGAWQYF; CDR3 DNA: TGTGCCAGCAGCTCTAGACAGGGGGCCTGGCAGTATTTT
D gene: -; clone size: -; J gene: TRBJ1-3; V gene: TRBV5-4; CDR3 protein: CASSLNSGNTIYF; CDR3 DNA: TGTGCCAGCAGCTTGAATAGTGGAAACACCATATATTTT
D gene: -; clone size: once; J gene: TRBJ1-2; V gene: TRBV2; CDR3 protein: CASSEQWGGAYGYTF; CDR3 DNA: TGTGCCAGCAGTGAACAGTGGGGAGGCGCCTATGGCTACACCTTC
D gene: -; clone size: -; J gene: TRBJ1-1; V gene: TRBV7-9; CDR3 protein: CASSLALSEAFF; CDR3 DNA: TGTGCCAGCAGCTTAGCTCTGAGCGAAGCTTTCTTT
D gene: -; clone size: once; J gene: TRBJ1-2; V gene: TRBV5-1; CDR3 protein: CASSLESFSYLGAGGYGYTF; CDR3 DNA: TGCGCCAGCAGCTTGGAAAGTTTCTCCTACTTAGGGGCCGGTGGCTATGGCTACACCTTC
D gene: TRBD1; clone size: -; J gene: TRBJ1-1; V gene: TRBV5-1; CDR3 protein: CASSPTGDTEAFF; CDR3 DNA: TGCGCCAGCAGCCCGACAGGGGACACTGAAGCTTTCTTT
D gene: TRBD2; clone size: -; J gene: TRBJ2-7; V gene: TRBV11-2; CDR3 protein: CASRSLAGVLDEQYF; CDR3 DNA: TGTGCCAGCAGGTCCCTAGCGGGAGTCTTGGACGAGCAGTACTTC
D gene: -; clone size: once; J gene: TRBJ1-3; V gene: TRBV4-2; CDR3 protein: CASSQILQDSGNTIYF; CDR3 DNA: TGTGCCAGCAGCCAGATTTTACAAGACTCTGGAAACACCATATATTTT
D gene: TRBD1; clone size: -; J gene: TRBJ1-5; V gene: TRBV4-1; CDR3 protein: CASSQEGTARNQPQHF; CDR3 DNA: TGCGCCAGCAGCCAAGAGGGGACAGCGCGCAATCAGCCCCAGCATTTT
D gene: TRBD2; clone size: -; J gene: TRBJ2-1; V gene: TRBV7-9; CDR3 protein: CASSARGDEQFF; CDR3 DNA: TGTGCCAGCAGCGCACGGGGGGATGAGCAGTTCTTC
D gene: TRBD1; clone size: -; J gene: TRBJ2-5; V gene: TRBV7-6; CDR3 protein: CASSLGTGYRETQYF; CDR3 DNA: TGTGCCAGCAGCTTGGGGACAGGGTATCGAGAGACCCAGTACTTC
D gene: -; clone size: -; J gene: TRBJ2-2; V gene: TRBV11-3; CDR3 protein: CASSLRARGTGELFF; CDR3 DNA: TGTGCCAGCAGCCTCCGGGCCCGGGGCACCGGGGAGCTGTTTTTT
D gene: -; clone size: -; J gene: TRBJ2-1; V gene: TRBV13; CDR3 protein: CASTRIRQDPYNEQFF; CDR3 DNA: TGTGCCAGCACCCGAATTCGACAGGATCCCTACAATGAGCAGTTCTTC
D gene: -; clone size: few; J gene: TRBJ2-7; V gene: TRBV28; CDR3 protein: CASSLSGSDYEQYF; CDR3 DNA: TGTGCCAGCAGCCTGTCGGGGAGCGACTACGAGCAGTACTTC
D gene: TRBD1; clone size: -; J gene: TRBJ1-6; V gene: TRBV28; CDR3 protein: CASSSPLGTATNSPLHF; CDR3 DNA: TGTGCCAGCAGTTCACCCCTCGGGACAGCGACTAATTCACCCCTCCACTTT
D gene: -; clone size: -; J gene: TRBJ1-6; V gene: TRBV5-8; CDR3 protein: CASSLALGQRNSPLHF; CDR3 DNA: TGTGCCAGCAGCTTGGCTTTAGGACAGCGGAATTCACCCCTCCACTTT
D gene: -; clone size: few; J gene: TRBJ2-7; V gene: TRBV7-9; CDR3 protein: CASSLTGGSAYEQYF; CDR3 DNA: TGTGCCAGCAGCTTGACAGGCGGGTCGGCCTACGAGCAGTACTTC
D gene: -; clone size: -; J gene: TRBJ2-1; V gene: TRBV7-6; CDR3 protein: CASSRRAPGTFDHNEQFF; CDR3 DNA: TGTGCCAGCAGCCGCAGAGCCCCCGGGACATTTGATCACAATGAGCAGTTCTTC
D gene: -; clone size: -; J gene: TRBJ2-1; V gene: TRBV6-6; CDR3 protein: CSSQGYSYNEQFF; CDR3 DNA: TGTTCATCCCAGGGGTATTCCTACAATGAGCAGTTCTTC
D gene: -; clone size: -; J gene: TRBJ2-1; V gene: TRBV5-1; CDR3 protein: CASSLGLAPISYNEQFF; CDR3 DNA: TGCGCCAGCAGCTTGGGTCTAGCGCCCATCTCCTACAATGAGCAGTTCTTC
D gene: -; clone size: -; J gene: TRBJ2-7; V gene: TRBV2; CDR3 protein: CASSRDFPPYEQYF; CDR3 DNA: TGTGCCAGCAGTAGGGACTTTCCACCCTACGAGCAGTACTTC
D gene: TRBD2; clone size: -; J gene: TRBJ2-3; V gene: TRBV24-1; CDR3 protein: CATSGGSHTQYF; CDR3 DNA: TGTGCCACCAGCGGGGGGAGTCATACGCAGTATTTT
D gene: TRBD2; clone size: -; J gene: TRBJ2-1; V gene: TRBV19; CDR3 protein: CASRIGTSGNEQFF; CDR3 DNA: TGTGCCAGTAGGATCGGGACTAGCGGCAATGAGCAGTTCTTC
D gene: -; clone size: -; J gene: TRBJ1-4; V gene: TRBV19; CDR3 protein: CASSIGGEKLFF; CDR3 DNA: TGTGCCAGTAGTATTGGGGGGGAAAAACTGTTTTTT
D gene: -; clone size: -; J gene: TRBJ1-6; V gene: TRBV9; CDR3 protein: CASSVSSGGNSPLHF; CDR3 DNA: TGTGCCAGCAGCGTTTCCTCAGGCGGGAATTCACCCCTCCACTTT
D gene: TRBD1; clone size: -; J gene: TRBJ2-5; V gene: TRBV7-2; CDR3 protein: CASSRDSGWTQYF; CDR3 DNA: TGTGCCAGCAGCAGGGACAGCGGTTGGACCCAGTACTTC
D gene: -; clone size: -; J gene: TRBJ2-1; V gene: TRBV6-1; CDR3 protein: CASSDQWGRRSYNEQFF; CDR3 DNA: TGTGCCAGCAGTGATCAGTGGGGCAGGCGTTCCTACAATGAGCAGTTCTTC
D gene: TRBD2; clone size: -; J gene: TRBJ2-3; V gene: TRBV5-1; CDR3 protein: CASSLGLRLAGARGTDTQYF; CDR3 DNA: TGCGCCAGCAGCTTGGGATTGAGGCTAGCGGGTGCCCGAGGCACAGATACGCAGTATTTT
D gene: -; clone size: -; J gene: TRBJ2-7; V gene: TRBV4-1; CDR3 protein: CASSHYREQAGRYEQYF; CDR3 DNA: TGCGCCAGCAGCCATTACAGGGAACAAGCGGGACGCTACGAGCAGTACTTC
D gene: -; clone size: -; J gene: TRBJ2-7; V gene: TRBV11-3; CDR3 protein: CASSLDSWWGVNHTYEQYF; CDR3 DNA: TGTGCCAGCAGCTTAGATTCTTGGTGGGGGGTTAACCATACCTACGAGCAGTACTTC